Listed here are 22 T cell receptor beta chains from one sample, sequenced in a study of blood T cell repertoires in COVID-19. The repertoire was sequenced with immunoSEQ multiplex PCR; TCRdb's copy has only in-frame clones and lacks some. The sample contains approximately 110,000 clones, roughly 88% of which appear only once. Sample: peripheral blood. These receptors were collected from a human donor in a cohort sampled during active COVID-19.

The CDR3 region is CASSSEGLMNTEAFF. The CDR3 DNA follows: TGTGCCAGCAGCTCGGAGGGCCTCATGAACACTGAAGCTTTCTTT. The rearrangement joins TRBV11-2 to TRBJ1-1; D uncertain. CDR1 SGHAT and CDR2 FQNNGV come from the germline V gene. Trimming shortened V by 4 bases and J by 0 bases, and 12 bases separated the two germline ends. This CDR3 contains 15 residues.

The CDR3 loop is CAWSLLGLADTYEQYF. CDR3 bases: TGTGCCTGGAGTTTACTGGGACTAGCGGATACCTACGAGCAGTACTTC. The rearrangement links TRBV30 to TRBJ2-7, with TRBD2 matching over 11 bases. Trimming cost V 2 bases and J 2 bases; bases outside gene matches: 8. The CDR3 covers 16 residues. Germline CDR1 GTSNPN, CDR2 SVGIG (reference sequence).

CDR3 in amino acids: CASSLEKPGTGLYEQYF. Written as DNA, the CDR3 is TGTGCCAGCAGCTTAGAAAAACCCGGGACAGGGTTGTACGAGCAGTACTTC. This sequence joins TRBV7-9 and TRBJ2-7, with 9 bases fitting TRBD1. Germline values: CDR1 SEHNR, CDR2 FQNEAQ (reference sequence). Losses at the gene ends were 1 base for V and 4 bases for J; bases not matched to a gene: 11. The CDR3 length is 17 residues.

The chain couples TRBV9 to TRBJ2-5, with 8 nucleotides matching TRBD1. CDR1 SGDLS and CDR2 YYNGEE come from the germline V gene. The ends lost 2 bases at V and 4 bases at J; junction bases unmatched: 1. This CDR3 is built from 13 residues. The DNA for the CDR3 is TGTGCCAGCAGCGTCCAGGGGGCAGAGACCCAGTACTTC. This gives the protein CASSVQGAETQYF.

The V gene is TRBV3-1 (or the pseudogene TRBV3-2), the J gene TRBJ1-1, with D hard to call. V was pared by 2 bases and J by 1 base, with 14 bases between. The germline V gene encodes CDR1 LGHDT and CDR2 YNNKEL (reference sequence). The CDR3 loop spans 16 amino acids. CDR3 nucleotides: TGTGCCAGCAGCCAACCTTTATATCCGGGGAACACTGAAGCTTTCTTT. It codes for CASSQPLYPGNTEAFF.

For the CDR3, the DNA is TGTGCCAGCGGTGACTATAAGGAGACCCAGTACTTC. It specifies CASGDYKETQYF. The chain couples TRBV3-1 (or the pseudogene TRBV3-2) to TRBJ2-5; weak D call: TRBD2 (5 bases). Germline CDR1 reads LGHDT; CDR2 reads YNNKEL (reference sequence). The germline V and J ends were trimmed by 8 bases and 5 bases, with 12 bases remaining between them. The CDR3 sequence is 12 residues long.

J is TRBJ1-1 and V is TRBV5-4; 7 bases are a match to TRBD1. The CDR3 spans 18 residues. Germline CDR1 and CDR2: SGHNT and YYREEE (reference sequence). Trimming cost V 3 bases and J 4 bases; bases outside gene matches: 18. In DNA form, the CDR3 reads TGTGCCAGCAGCTCAAAGACCCCACAGGGGTTGGGGACCACTGAAGCTTTCTTT. This gives the protein CASSSKTPQGLGTTEAFF.

The rearrangement uses TRBV3-1 (or the pseudogene TRBV3-2) and TRBJ1-4; D unclear. Trimming removed 4 bases at V and 0 bases at J, with 12 bases between. This CDR3 region has 16 residues. From germline, CDR1 is LGHDT and CDR2 YNNKEL (reference sequence). CDR3 in amino acids: CASSPGSAATNEKLFF. In DNA, the CDR3 is TGTGCCAGCAGCCCGGGATCCGCTGCAACTAATGAAAAACTGTTTTTT.

The chain uses TRBV6-5 and TRBJ1-1; 9 nucleotides agree with TRBD1. Germline V gene data show CDR1 as MNHEY and CDR2 as SVGAGI. The CDR3 totals 13 residues. Trimming at V came to 6 bases and at J to 5 bases, leaving 4 bases not matched to a gene. CDR3 in amino acids: CASSTGGRTEAFF. The CDR3 DNA is TGTGCCAGCAGCACAGGGGGCCGGACTGAAGCTTTCTTT.

The chain joins TRBV27 to TRBJ2-5, with 16 bases identical to TRBD2. Looked up from germline, CDR1 is MNHEY and CDR2 is SMNVEV (reference sequence). The J segment lost 5 bases and the V segment lost 2 bases, leaving 8 bases of the junction unmatched. This CDR3 has 18 amino acids. The CDR3 nucleotides read TGTGCCAGCAGTTTACGCTCGGGACTAGCGGGAGGGTGGGAGACCCAGTACTTC. Protein: CASSLRSGLAGGWETQYF.

CDR3 residues: CASSLPSGTGGGGYTF. CDR3 nucleotide sequence: TGTGCCAGCAGTCTCCCCTCCGGGACAGGGGGCGGTGGCTACACCTTC. This chain uses TRBV28 with TRBJ1-2; 12 bases map to TRBD1. Germline values: CDR1 MDHEN, CDR2 SYDVKM. After removal of 5 bases from V and 7 bases from J, the junction contained 11 bases not matched to a gene. CDR3 size: 16 residues.

J is TRBJ2-5 and V is TRBV10-1; TRBD2 agrees at 9 bases. This CDR3 region has 15 residues. Per the germline V gene, CDR1 is WNHNN and CDR2 is SYGVQD (reference sequence). Losses at the gene ends were 4 bases for V and 5 bases for J; bases not matched to a gene: 8. This CDR3 is CASSARAGGRETQYF. The CDR3 DNA is TGCGCCAGCAGTGCTCGAGCGGGAGGCCGGGAGACCCAGTACTTC.

The sample holds a few counts of this clone. The V and J genes are TRBV5-8 and TRBJ2-2; D uncertain. V was cut by 8 bases and J by 9 bases, with 11 bases left in between. Germline CDR1 reads SGHTS; CDR2 reads YDEGEE. This CDR3 has 11 amino acids. The CDR3 DNA sequence: TGTGCCAGTACGTACACACGGGAGCTGTTTTTT. It yields the protein CASTYTRELFF. Full variable domain (rest looked up from reference TRBV5-8 and TRBJ2-2): EAGVTQSPTHLIKTRGQQATLRCSPISGHTSVYWYQQALGLGLQFLLWYDEGEERNRGNFPPRFSGRQFPNYSSELNVNALELEDSALYLCASTYTRELFFGEGSRLTVL.

This chain joins TRBV29-1 and TRBJ1-1, with D perhaps matching TRBD1 (5 bases). CDR1 SQVTM and CDR2 ANQGSEA come from the germline V gene. This CDR3 region has 12 residues. Trimming stripped 3 bases from V and 2 bases from J, with 7 bases between. CDR3 bases: TGCAGCGTTGACAGGGTTAACACTGAAGCTTTCTTT. Protein: CSVDRVNTEAFF.

The chain links TRBV19 to TRBJ1-5; weak D call: TRBD1 (6 bases). This CDR3 has 11 amino acids. V was pared by 5 bases and J by 12 bases, with 11 bases between. The germline CDR1 and CDR2 sequences are LNHDA and SQIVND (reference sequence). Here the CDR3 DNA reads TGTGCCAGTAGTCTCCAAGGGGGCCAGCATTTT. Its protein is CASSLQGGQHF.

The chain joins TRBV19 to TRBJ1-6; TRBD1 matches 8 bases. V lost 9 bases and J lost 7; bases outside the gene matches: 8. CDR1 and CDR2 from the germline V gene are LNHDA and SQIVND (reference sequence). This CDR3 region has 14 residues. CDR3 residues: CASRATGVNSPLHF. In DNA, the CDR3 is TGTGCCAGCAGGGCGACAGGGGTCAATTCACCCCTCCACTTT. Looking up the rest from reference TRBV19 and TRBJ1-6 gives the full variable domain: DGGITQSPKYLFRKEGQNVTLSCEQNLNHDAMYWYRQDPGQGLRLIYYSQIVNDFQKGDIAEGYSVSREKKESFPLTVTSAQKNPTAFYLCASRATGVNSPLHFGNGTRLTVT.

The chain couples TRBV14 to TRBJ2-6, with D unclear. Germline V lookup: CDR1 SGHDN, CDR2 FVKESK. V lost 0 bases to trimming and J lost 5 bases, with 11 bases between them. CDR3 length equals 16 residues. The CDR3: CASSQDQIGRANVLTF. The CDR3 DNA is TGTGCCAGCAGCCAAGATCAAATTGGCAGGGCCAACGTCCTGACTTTC.

The CDR3 sequence: CASSQDDYYEQYF. The CDR3 nucleotides read TGCGCCAGCAGCCAAGATGACTACTACGAGCAGTACTTC. The chain recombines TRBV4-1 with TRBJ2-7; possibly TRBD2 for D (5 bases). Germline lookup yields CDR1 MGHRA and CDR2 YSYEKL. Deletions cut 0 bases from V and 3 bases from J, with 6 bases between. The CDR3 is 13 residues long.

The chain joins TRBV19 to TRBJ2-6; 7 nucleotides match TRBD1. This CDR3 contains 15 residues. V trimming: 7 bases; J trimming: 3 bases; junction bases outside the gene matches: 6. CDR1 LNHDA and CDR2 SQIVND come from the germline V gene (reference sequence). CDR3 sequence (DNA): TGTGCCAGTACCGGGCACAGGGGTGGGGCCAACGTCCTGACTTTC. Translated: CASTGHRGGANVLTF.

The chain couples TRBV18 to TRBJ1-1; D ambiguous. The length of the CDR3 is 15 residues. V lost 3 bases, J lost 3 bases, and 14 bases lay in between. Germline V gene data show CDR1 as KGHSH and CDR2 as LQKENI. In DNA, the CDR3 is TGTGCCAGCTCACCCAGGCACACCCCGGACACTGAAGCTTTCTTT. Residues: CASSPRHTPDTEAFF.

The genes are TRBV28 and TRBJ1-6; D is unresolved. V gave up 3 bases and J gave up 6 bases, with 9 bases separating them. Germline assignment: CDR1 MDHEN and CDR2 SYDVKM. The CDR3 totals 14 residues. The chain's CDR3 is CASSFGLSNSPLHF. For the CDR3, the DNA is TGTGCCAGCAGTTTCGGACTGAGTAATTCACCCCTCCACTTT.

This chain links TRBV3-1 (or the pseudogene TRBV3-2) with TRBJ1-2, with no clear D. Trimming shortened V by 2 bases and J by 4 bases, and 5 bases separated the two germline ends. From germline, CDR1 is LGHDT and CDR2 YNNKEL (reference sequence). The CDR3 contains 12 residues. The CDR3 DNA follows: TGTGCCAGCAGCCAACAGATCTATGGCTACACCTTC. Its translation is CASSQQIYGYTF.